This TCR beta chain appears in the sequencing data of a study of long-term antiretroviral therapy in people with HIV. Whole-study findings and limits: All blood samples came from the years 2004 to 2017, possibly under older ART regimens. Even long-term ART left TRB diversity below transplant donor controls, despite gains.

Assay version v3.0 of immunoSEQ was used, and it was run at survey level. Measured with immunoSEQ multiplex PCR; TCRdb has only the in-frame clones, and not every one. The sample holds about 24,000 clones, around 86% seen once. This clone was detected a few times. Its matching antigen is unknown. From each donor, at least one pre-ART PBMC sample and at least two post-ART PBMC samples were obtained. HIV-positive participants all received treatment in the United States. The CDR3 length is 13 residues. V shed 0 bases and J shed 7 bases, with 8 bases lying between them. Germline CDR1 reads SGHRS; CDR2 reads YFSETQ.

This receptor was identified in a man in his forties or fifties with HIV. The chain uses TRBV5-1 and TRBJ1-5; no clear D gene. Sample: unsorted PBMCs, taken 0.4 years after starting antiretroviral therapy. The CDR3 spells CASSLALGQPQHF. The CDR3 nucleotides are TGCGCCAGCAGCTTGGCCTTAGGCCAGCCCCAGCATTTT. Combining the CDR3 with reference TRBV5-1 and TRBJ1-5 gives the whole variable domain KAGVTQTPRYLIKTRGQQVTLSCSPISGHRSVSWYQQTPGQGLQFLFEYFSETQRNKGNFPGRFSGRQFSNSRSEMNVSTLELGDSALYLCASSLALGQPQHFGDGTRLSIL.